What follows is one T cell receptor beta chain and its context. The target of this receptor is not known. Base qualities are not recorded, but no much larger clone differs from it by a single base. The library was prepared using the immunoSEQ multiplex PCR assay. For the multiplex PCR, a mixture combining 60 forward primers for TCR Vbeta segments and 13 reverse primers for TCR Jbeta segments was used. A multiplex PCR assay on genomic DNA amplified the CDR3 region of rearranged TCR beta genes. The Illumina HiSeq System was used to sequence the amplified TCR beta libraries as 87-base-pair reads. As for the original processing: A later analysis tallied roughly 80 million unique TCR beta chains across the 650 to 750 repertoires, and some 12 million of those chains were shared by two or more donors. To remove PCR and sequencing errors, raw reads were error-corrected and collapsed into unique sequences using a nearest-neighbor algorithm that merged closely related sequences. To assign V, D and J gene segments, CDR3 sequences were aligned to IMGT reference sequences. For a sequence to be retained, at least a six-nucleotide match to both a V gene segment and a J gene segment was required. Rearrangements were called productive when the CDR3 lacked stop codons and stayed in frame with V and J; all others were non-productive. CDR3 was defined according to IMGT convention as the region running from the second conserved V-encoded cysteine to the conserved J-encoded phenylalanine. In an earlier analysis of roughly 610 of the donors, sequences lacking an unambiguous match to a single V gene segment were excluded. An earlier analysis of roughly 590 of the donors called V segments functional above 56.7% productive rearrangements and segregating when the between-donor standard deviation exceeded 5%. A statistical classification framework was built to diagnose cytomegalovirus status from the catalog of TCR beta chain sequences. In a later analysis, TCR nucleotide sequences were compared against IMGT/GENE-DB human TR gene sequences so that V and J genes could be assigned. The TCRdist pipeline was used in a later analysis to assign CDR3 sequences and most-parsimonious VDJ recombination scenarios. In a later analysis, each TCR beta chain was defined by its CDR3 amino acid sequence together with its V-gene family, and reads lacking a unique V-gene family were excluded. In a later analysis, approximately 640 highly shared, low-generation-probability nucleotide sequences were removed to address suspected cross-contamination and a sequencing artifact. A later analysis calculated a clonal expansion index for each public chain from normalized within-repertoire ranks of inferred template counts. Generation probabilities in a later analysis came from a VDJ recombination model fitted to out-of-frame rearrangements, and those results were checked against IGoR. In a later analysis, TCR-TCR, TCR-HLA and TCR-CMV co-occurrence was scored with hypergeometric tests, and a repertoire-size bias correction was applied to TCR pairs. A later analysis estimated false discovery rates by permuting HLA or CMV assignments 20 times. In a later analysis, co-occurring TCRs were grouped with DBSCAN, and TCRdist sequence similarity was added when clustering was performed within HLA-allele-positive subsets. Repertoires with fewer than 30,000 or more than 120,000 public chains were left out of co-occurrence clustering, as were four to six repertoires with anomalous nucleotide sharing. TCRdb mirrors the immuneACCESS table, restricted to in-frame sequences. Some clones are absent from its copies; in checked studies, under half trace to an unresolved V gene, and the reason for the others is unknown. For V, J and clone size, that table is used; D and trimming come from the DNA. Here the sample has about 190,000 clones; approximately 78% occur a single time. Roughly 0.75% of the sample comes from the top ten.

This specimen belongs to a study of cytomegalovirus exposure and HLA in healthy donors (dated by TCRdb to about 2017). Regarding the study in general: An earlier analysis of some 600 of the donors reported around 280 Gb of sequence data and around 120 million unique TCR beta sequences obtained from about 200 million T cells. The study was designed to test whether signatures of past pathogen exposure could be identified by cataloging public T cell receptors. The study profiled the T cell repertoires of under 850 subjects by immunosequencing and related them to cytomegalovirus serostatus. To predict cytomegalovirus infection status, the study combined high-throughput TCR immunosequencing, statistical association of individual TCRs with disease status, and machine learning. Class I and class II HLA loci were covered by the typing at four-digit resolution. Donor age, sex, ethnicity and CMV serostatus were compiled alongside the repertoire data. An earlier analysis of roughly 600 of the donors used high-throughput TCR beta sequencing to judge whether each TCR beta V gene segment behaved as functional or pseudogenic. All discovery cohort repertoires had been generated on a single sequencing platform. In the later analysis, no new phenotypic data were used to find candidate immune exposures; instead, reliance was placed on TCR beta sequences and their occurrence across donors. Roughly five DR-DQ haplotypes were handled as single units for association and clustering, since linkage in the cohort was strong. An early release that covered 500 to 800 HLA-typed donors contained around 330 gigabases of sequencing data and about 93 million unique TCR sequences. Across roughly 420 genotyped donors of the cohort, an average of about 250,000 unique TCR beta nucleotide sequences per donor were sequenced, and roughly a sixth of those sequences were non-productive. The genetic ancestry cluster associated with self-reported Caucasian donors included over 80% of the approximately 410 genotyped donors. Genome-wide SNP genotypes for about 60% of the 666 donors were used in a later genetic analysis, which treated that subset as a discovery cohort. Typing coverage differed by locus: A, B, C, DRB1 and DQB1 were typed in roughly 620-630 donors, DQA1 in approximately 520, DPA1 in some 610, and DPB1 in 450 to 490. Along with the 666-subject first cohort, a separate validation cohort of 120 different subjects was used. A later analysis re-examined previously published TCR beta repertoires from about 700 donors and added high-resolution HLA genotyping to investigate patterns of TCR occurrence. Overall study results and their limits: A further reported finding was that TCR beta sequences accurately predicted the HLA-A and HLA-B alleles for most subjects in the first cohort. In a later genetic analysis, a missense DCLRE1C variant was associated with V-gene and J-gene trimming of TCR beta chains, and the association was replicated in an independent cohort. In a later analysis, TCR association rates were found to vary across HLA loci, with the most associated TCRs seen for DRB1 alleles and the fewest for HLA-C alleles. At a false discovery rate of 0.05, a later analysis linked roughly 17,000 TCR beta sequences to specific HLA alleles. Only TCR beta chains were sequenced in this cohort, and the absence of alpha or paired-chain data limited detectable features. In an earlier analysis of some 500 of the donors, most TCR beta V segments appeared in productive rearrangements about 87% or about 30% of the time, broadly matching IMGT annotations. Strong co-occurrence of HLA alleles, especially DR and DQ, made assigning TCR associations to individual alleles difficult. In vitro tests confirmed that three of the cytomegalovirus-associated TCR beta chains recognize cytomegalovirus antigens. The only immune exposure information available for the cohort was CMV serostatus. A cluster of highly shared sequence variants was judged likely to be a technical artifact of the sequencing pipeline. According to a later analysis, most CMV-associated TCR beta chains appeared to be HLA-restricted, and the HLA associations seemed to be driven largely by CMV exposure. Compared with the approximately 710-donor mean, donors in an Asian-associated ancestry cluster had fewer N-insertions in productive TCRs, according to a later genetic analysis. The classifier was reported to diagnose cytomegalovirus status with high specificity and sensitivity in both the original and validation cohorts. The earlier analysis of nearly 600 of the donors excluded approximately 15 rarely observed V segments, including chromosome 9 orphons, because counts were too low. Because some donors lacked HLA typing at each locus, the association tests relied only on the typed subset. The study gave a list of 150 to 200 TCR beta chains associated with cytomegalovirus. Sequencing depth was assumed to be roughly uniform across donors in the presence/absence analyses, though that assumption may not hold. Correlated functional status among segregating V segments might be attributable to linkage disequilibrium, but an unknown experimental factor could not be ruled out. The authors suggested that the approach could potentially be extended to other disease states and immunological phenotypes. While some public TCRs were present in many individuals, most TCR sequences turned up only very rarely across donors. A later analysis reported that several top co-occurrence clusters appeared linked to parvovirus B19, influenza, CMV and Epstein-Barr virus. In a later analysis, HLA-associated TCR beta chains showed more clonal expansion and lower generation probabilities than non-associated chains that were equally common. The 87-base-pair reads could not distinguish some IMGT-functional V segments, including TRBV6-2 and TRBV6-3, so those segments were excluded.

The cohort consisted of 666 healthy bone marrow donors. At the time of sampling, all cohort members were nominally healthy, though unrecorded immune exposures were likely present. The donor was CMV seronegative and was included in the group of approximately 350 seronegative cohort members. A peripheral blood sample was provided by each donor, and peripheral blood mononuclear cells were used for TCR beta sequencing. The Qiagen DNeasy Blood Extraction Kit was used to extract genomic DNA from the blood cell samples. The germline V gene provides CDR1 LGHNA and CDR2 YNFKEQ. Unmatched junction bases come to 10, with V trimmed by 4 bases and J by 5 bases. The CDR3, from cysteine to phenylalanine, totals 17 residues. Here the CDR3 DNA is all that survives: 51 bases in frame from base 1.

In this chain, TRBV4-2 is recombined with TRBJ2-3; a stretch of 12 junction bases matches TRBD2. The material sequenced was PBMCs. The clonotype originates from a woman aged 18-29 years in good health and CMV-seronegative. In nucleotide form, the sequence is TGTGCCAGCAGCCCATTAGCTAGCGGGAGGGCCGTAGATACGCAGTATTTT. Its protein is CASSPLASGRAVDTQYF.